These 31 T cell receptor beta chains originate from one sample sequenced in a study of T-cell reconstitution after alpha-beta-depleted transplantation in children. Unique molecular identifiers tagged the TCRbeta library. TCRdb re-called the PCR reads with MiXCR, one entry per CDR3 protein. The table lists nearly 400,000 distinct CDR3 sequences, roughly 22% of them singletons, with 3.8% in the top ten. This specimen was PBMCs from the stem cell graft donor, taken from the stem cell graft. The source is a human donor who donated a stem cell graft to a child with acute myeloid leukemia.

This clonotype was counted only a few times. This rearrangement joins TRBV20-1 to TRBJ2-1; 10 positions agree with TRBD2. Germline V CDR1 and CDR2: DFQATT, SNEGSKA (reference sequence). Germline trimming cut 6 bases from V and 4 bases from J; bases unmatched to any gene: 6. This CDR3 has 14 residues. This CDR3 is CSAIGTSAYNEQFF. CDR3 DNA sequence: TGCAGTGCCATCGGGACTAGCGCGTACAATGAGCAGTTCTTC.

The rearrangement joins TRBV4-1 to TRBJ2-2, with 9 bases aligning to TRBD2. The junction had 18 bases not matched to a gene; V was cut back by 4 bases and J by 6 bases. Germline V gives CDR1 MGHRA, CDR2 YSYEKL. The CDR3 consists of 19 residues. CDR3 sequence (DNA): TGCGCCAGCAGCCCCCCAGGAGGCGGGAGGGCCCGGTCGGCCGGGGAGCTGTTTTTT. As protein: CASSPPGGGRARSAGELFF.

V usage is TRBV10-2 and J usage is TRBJ1-1; no clear D gene. Germline V gives CDR1 WSHSY, CDR2 SAAADI. Trimming shortened V by 7 bases and J by 1 base, and 4 bases separated the two germline ends. The CDR3 consists of 11 residues. The chain's CDR3 is CASMRNTEAFF. DNA for the CDR3: TGCGCCAGCATGCGGAACACTGAAGCTTTCTTT.

This clonotype was seen repeatedly, ten times or more. The chain combines TRBV25-1 with TRBJ2-1; D is possibly TRBD1 or TRBD2 (5 bases each). Germline lookup yields CDR1 MGHDK and CDR2 SYGVNS. The CDR3 covers 8 residues. Trimming left V 4 bases short and J 16 bases short, with 5 bases between. The CDR3 loop is CASSGDFF. The CDR3 DNA reads TGTGCCAGCAGTGGGGACTTCTTC. Combining the CDR3 with reference TRBV25-1 and TRBJ2-1 gives the whole variable domain EADIYQTPRYLVIGTGKKITLECSQTMGHDKMYWYQQDPGMELHLIHYSYGVNSTEKGDLSSESTVSRIRTEHFPLTLESARPSHTSQYLCASSGDFFGPGTRLTVL.

V usage is TRBV12-3 or TRBV12-4 and J usage is TRBJ1-2, with 9 bases fitting TRBD1. Trimming took 6 bases from V and 4 from J; bases not matched to a gene: 12. This CDR3 is built from 16 residues. The CDR3 here is CASSTQGTGGLYGYTF. In DNA, the CDR3 is TGTGCCAGCAGCACTCAGGGCACAGGGGGCCTCTATGGCTACACCTTC.

This clonotype was found a few times. V is TRBV5-4 and J is TRBJ2-3; D may be TRBD1 or TRBD2 (5 bases each). The CDR3 consists of 18 residues. Between the trimmed V and J ends, which lost 3 bases and 1 base, there was a span of 21 bases. Per the germline V gene, CDR1 is SGHNT and CDR2 is YYREEE (reference sequence). Here the CDR3 DNA reads TGTGCCAGCAGCTCTCGCCTGGGGACCAACGGGGGCACAGATACGCAGTATTTT. This sequence encodes CASSSRLGTNGGTDTQYF.

This clonotype was seen only a few times. The chain recombines TRBV27 with TRBJ1-2; D gene uncertain. Germline V gives CDR1 MNHEY, CDR2 SMNVEV (reference sequence). The germline V and J ends were trimmed by 5 bases and 2 bases, with 15 bases remaining between them. The CDR3 consists of 15 residues. The CDR3 region has the DNA TGTGCCAGCAGTCCCACCTCACTGACGAACTATGGCTACACCTTC. It is translated as CASSPTSLTNYGYTF.

This clonotype has only a few counts. This rearrangement joins TRBV20-1 to TRBJ2-1, with D possibly matching TRBD2 (7 bases). V dropped 3 bases and J dropped 4 bases, with 16 bases sitting between them. The CDR3 runs to 15 residues. Germline-derived CDR1 and CDR2 are DFQATT and SNEGSKA (reference sequence). The CDR3 region has the DNA TGCAGTGCTAGCAGGGGACTACCATATTACAATGAGCAGTTCTTC. This encodes CSASRGLPYYNEQFF.

This chain connects TRBV20-1 to TRBJ2-7, with 10 bases identical to TRBD2. J was trimmed by 7 bases and V by 7 bases; bases with no gene match: 13. This CDR3 region has 14 residues. Germline CDR1 DFQATT, CDR2 SNEGSKA (reference sequence). The CDR3 is CSGGSSGRMGEQYF. The CDR3, as DNA: TGCAGTGGGGGGAGTAGCGGGAGGATGGGAGAGCAGTACTTC.

This chain links TRBV20-1 with TRBJ2-5; 7 positions match TRBD1. CDR1 and CDR2 from the germline V gene are DFQATT and SNEGSKA (reference sequence). V dropped 6 bases and J dropped 5; count of bases not matched to a gene: 9. The CDR3 runs to 13 residues. CDR3 amino acids: CSARQGSWETQYF. Written as DNA, the CDR3 is TGCAGTGCCAGACAGGGCTCATGGGAGACCCAGTACTTC.

The rearrangement links TRBV11-3 to TRBJ2-1, with 8 bases that match TRBD1. V dropped 5 bases and J dropped 7; count of bases not matched to a gene: 10. The CDR3 consists of 15 residues. Germline values: CDR1 SGHNT, CDR2 YENEEA. For the CDR3, the DNA is TGTGCCAGCAGCCCGTATCAGGGGGCCGGTAATGAGCAGTTCTTC. This codes for CASSPYQGAGNEQFF.

This clonotype was counted at least ten times. The genes are TRBV9 and TRBJ2-3, with D unresolved. Germline assignment: CDR1 SGDLS and CDR2 YYNGEE. The CDR3 totals 15 residues. Trimming left V 3 bases short and J 2 bases short, with 13 bases between. CDR3 in DNA: TGTGCCAGCAGCGCGGGTCAGATCACCACAGATACGCAGTATTTT. This gives the protein CASSAGQITTDTQYF.

The gene calls are TRBV28 and TRBJ1-1, with TRBD1 matching 7 bases. With V trimmed by 1 base and J by 7 bases, 9 bases remained unmatched. Germline-derived CDR1 and CDR2 are MDHEN and SYDVKM. CDR3 size: 15 residues. The CDR3 nucleotides read TGTGCCAGCAGTTTATTATCAACAGGGGATTATGAAGCTTTCTTT. This translates into CASSLLSTGDYEAFF.

This clonotype was found a few times. The chain combines TRBV6-6 with TRBJ2-3, with a possible D match to TRBD1 (6 bases). V lost 6 bases and J lost 2, with 9 bases in between. The CDR3 covers 13 residues. Per germline, CDR1 MNHNY and CDR2 SVGAGI (reference sequence). CDR3 DNA: TGTGCCAGCAGGTACAGGGACACAGATACGCAGTATTTT. As protein: CASRYRDTDTQYF.

The CDR3 is CASTLPSTDTQYF. In DNA form, the CDR3 reads TGTGCCAGCACGCTTCCCAGCACAGATACGCAGTATTTT. The gene calls are TRBV28 and TRBJ2-3; D gene uncertain. Germline V gene data show CDR1 as MDHEN and CDR2 as SYDVKM. The CDR3 has 13 residues. V lost 7 bases, J lost 0 bases, and 8 bases lay in between.

This clonotype was found a few times. This chain connects TRBV20-1 to TRBJ2-7, with D unclear. This CDR3 has 12 residues. Per the germline V gene, CDR1 is DFQATT and CDR2 is SNEGSKA (reference sequence). Trimming stripped 3 bases from V and 3 bases from J, with 9 bases between. CDR3 nucleotide sequence: TGCAGTGCTAGGGCCCCTTACTACGAGCAGTACTTC. This sequence encodes CSARAPYYEQYF.

This chain links TRBV4-1 with TRBJ1-1; TRBD1 matches 8 bases. V lost 3 bases and J lost 6; bases outside the gene matches: 3. The germline V gene has CDR1 MGHRA and CDR2 YSYEKL. The CDR3 extends over 13 amino acids. CDR3 loop: CASSQQQGAEAFF. In DNA form, the CDR3 reads TGCGCCAGCAGCCAGCAACAGGGGGCTGAAGCTTTCTTT.

The chain has TRBV20-1 and TRBJ2-3; no definite D call. The germline V gene has CDR1 DFQATT and CDR2 SNEGSKA (reference sequence). This CDR3 has 17 amino acids. V lost 0 bases and J 0 bases, leaving 16 bases between the germline ends. CDR3 nucleotides: TGCAGTGCTAGAGACCTCGCCACGGGTTGGAGCACAGATACGCAGTATTTT. Translated: CSARDLATGWSTDTQYF.

This clonotype occurred many times. V and J are TRBV20-1 and TRBJ1-1; D remains ambiguous. From germline, CDR1 is DFQATT and CDR2 SNEGSKA (reference sequence). The CDR3 has 13 amino acids. The V gene lost 5 bases and the J gene lost 8 bases, with 18 bases spanning the gap. The CDR3 DNA is TGCAGTGCTTATAGAACCGACCTGCTGGAAGCTTTCTTT. Protein: CSAYRTDLLEAFF.

This clonotype appeared many times. The genes are TRBV20-1 and TRBJ2-7; D perhaps matches TRBD1 (6 bases). This CDR3 region has 13 residues. The germline V gene encodes CDR1 DFQATT and CDR2 SNEGSKA (reference sequence). V was clipped by 3 bases and J by 3 bases, with 12 bases between them. In DNA, the CDR3 is TGCAGTGCTAGGAACCCGGACAGCTACGAGCAGTACTTC. Translating it yields CSARNPDSYEQYF.

V and J are TRBV13 and TRBJ2-7, with 8 bases fitting TRBD2. The junction had 11 bases not matched to a gene; V was cut back by 5 bases and J by 5 bases. This CDR3 comprises 15 residues. Germline V gene lookup returns CDR1 PRHDT and CDR2 FYEKMQ (reference sequence). In nucleotides, the CDR3 is TGTGCCAGCAGCCCCTCGGGACTAGGTATAGACGAGCAGTACTTC. Translation: CASSPSGLGIDEQYF.

This rearrangement joins TRBV4-3 to TRBJ2-1, with a possible D match to TRBD1 (6 bases). This CDR3 has 16 residues. Per germline, CDR1 LGHNA and CDR2 YSLEER. With 0 bases removed from V and 3 bases from J, the gap between germline ends came to 12 bases. The CDR3 DNA reads as TGCGCCAGCAGCCAAGATGCCGGACAGATCTACAATGAGCAGTTCTTC. It specifies CASSQDAGQIYNEQFF.

This clonotype turned up a few times. V gene TRBV27 combines with J gene TRBJ2-1, with D possibly TRBD2 on 6 matching bases. The CDR3 is 13 residues long. Trimming left V 7 bases short and J 4 bases short, with 11 bases between. Germline assignment: CDR1 MNHEY and CDR2 SMNVEV (reference sequence). The CDR3 is CASTAGLYNEQFF. The CDR3 DNA reads as TGTGCCAGCACCGCGGGACTTTACAATGAGCAGTTCTTC.

The rearrangement uses TRBV29-1 and TRBJ2-3; D may be TRBD1 or TRBD2 (6 bases each). V shed 4 bases and J shed 3 bases, with 23 bases lying between them. Germline V lookup: CDR1 SQVTM, CDR2 ANQGSEA. The length of the CDR3 is 17 residues. CDR3 sequence reads: CSVGQEGSSPRTDTQYF. CDR3 bases: TGCAGCGTTGGACAGGAGGGAAGCTCCCCGAGAACAGATACGCAGTATTTT.

The rearrangement joins TRBV5-1 to TRBJ2-3, with TRBD1 as a possible D gene (6 bases). The CDR3 is 14 residues long. Trimming took 6 bases from V and 0 from J, leaving 11 bases between them. Germline lookup yields CDR1 SGHRS and CDR2 YFSETQ. In nucleotides, the CDR3 is TGCGCCAGCACAAGACAGGAGAGCACAGATACGCAGTATTTT. It codes for CASTRQESTDTQYF.

This chain connects TRBV6-1 to TRBJ2-5; perhaps TRBD1 as D (5 bases). The V end was cut by 6 bases, the J end by 3 bases, with 14 bases between. The V gene's germline CDR1 is MNHNS and CDR2 SASEGT. This CDR3 has 14 amino acids. The CDR3 region has the DNA TGTGCCAGCAGGGAAAGGGGTTGGAAAGAGACCCAGTACTTC. It yields the protein CASRERGWKETQYF.

The J gene is TRBJ2-1, the V gene TRBV11-3, with D unresolved. V was cut by 5 bases and J by 8 bases, with 10 bases left in between. Per germline, CDR1 SGHNT and CDR2 YENEEA. The CDR3 is made up of 12 amino acids. CDR3 bases: TGTGCCAGCAGCCCCGGTTTGGATGAGCAGTTCTTC. Translating it yields CASSPGLDEQFF.

Ten or more counts support this clonotype. The DNA of the CDR3 is TGCAGCGTTGAAGATGAATACGAGCAGTACTTC. It translates to CSVEDEYEQYF. This chain joins TRBV29-1 and TRBJ2-7, with no clear D. V was clipped by 0 bases and J by 4 bases, with 4 bases between them. CDR1 is SQVTM, CDR2 ANQGSEA, per germline. The CDR3 is made up of 11 amino acids.

J is TRBJ2-5 and V is TRBV2; maybe TRBD2 (5 bases). CDR3 size: 13 residues. Trimming shortened V by 1 base and J by 3 bases, and 6 bases separated the two germline ends. Germline V gives CDR1 SNHLY, CDR2 FYNNEI. The CDR3 DNA reads TGTGCCAGCAGTGAAGGAGGGAAAGAGACCCAGTACTTC. The encoded protein is CASSEGGKETQYF. Drawing the rest from reference TRBV2 and TRBJ2-5, the complete variable domain is EPEVTQTPSHQVTQMGQEVILRCVPISNHLYFYWYRQILGQKVEFLVSFYNNEISEKSEIFDDQFSVERPDGSNFTLKIRSTKLEDSAMYFCASSEGGKETQYFGPGTRLLVL.

This clonotype was detected only a few times. The chain links TRBV6-5 to TRBJ2-3; TRBD2 matches at 14 bases. The trim removed 4 bases at V and 7 bases at J, leaving 10 bases unmatched. Looked up from germline, CDR1 is MNHEY and CDR2 is SVGAGI. This CDR3 is built from 17 residues. CDR3 coding DNA: TGTGCCAGCAGTTCTTCCCGCGGGACTAGCGGGAGCCATACGCAGTATTTT. Protein: CASSSSRGTSGSHTQYF.

This clonotype appeared a few times. The J gene is TRBJ2-7, the V gene TRBV29-1, with TRBD1 matching 11 bases. The J segment lost 3 bases and the V segment lost 4 bases, leaving 5 bases of the junction unmatched. This CDR3 comprises 14 residues. Germline values: CDR1 SQVTM, CDR2 ANQGSEA. In nucleotides, the CDR3 is TGCAGCGTTGCGCCGGGACAGGGGGACTACGAGCAGTACTTC. Protein: CSVAPGQGDYEQYF.